The following is a T cell receptor (beta chain) sequence with its context. As yet, its antigen is unknown. Original processing notes: Because ImmunoSEQ provided only junction sequences with no quality scores, the filtering differed. This table comes from immunoSEQ multiplex PCR, and its TCRdb copy is limited to in-frame clones, with some not included. From that table come the V and J calls and clone size; the DNA was used to work out D and trimming. The data contain millions of clones, about 92% of them singletons. The data belong to a study of shared clonotypes between healthy human individuals. Turning to the study itself: Each donor's CD8 memory used one plate, CD8 naive two, each CD4 subset three.

CDR1 and CDR2 (germline): SGHNT, YYREEE (reference sequence). V was pared by 6 bases and J by 5 bases, with 20 bases between. The CDR3 is 16 amino acids. Naive-designated CD8 cells lacked CD45RO, were positively enriched for CCR7, and omitted terminally differentiated effector memory CD45RA+ cells. General study points: Naive CD4 clonotype sharing across a few donors was about 5%.

The chain combines TRBV5-4 with TRBJ2-2, with D possibly being TRBD2 (5 bases). The sequencing sample was made of naive CD8+ T cells from PBMCs. The sequence was collected from a man between 18 and 35 years old in good health. Some clones in this sample may be carry-over from other donors' samples. This CDR3 reads CASTPGLQRGTGELFF. Here the CDR3 DNA reads TGTGCCAGCACCCCTGGTCTCCAGCGAGGGACCGGGGAGCTGTTTTTT.